The 26 T cell receptor beta chains given below trace back to one sample, sequenced in a study of identical twins. TCRdb itself ran the 5' RACE reads through MiXCR, one entry per CDR3 protein. The sample has roughly 570,000 distinct CDR3 sequences, more than 9% seen once. Another study also made use of these data, one on yellow fever vaccine responses in identical twins.

Sample: PBMCs. Receptor source: a woman under 30 in good health.

This clonotype was recorded a few times. This sequence joins TRBV14 and TRBJ1-2, with a weak D call TRBD1 (5 bases). The CDR3 is made up of 18 amino acids. The germline V and J ends were trimmed by 3 bases and 5 bases, with 25 bases remaining between them. Germline V gives CDR1 SGHDN, CDR2 FVKESK. The CDR3 reads CASSQAPPQGPDQYGYTF. For the CDR3, the DNA is TGTGCCAGCAGCCAGGCCCCGCCTCAGGGCCCAGACCAGTATGGCTACACCTTC.

This clonotype appeared a few times. The gene calls are TRBV11-2 and TRBJ2-2; 11 bases fit TRBD2. This CDR3 is 16 amino acids long. The J segment lost 4 bases and the V segment lost 5 bases, leaving 6 bases of the junction unmatched. Germline V gene lookup returns CDR1 SGHAT and CDR2 FQNNGV. CDR3 bases: TGTGCCAGCAGCCGGATTAGCGGGAGGGCCACCGGGGAGCTGTTTTTT. Residues: CASSRISGRATGELFF.

This clonotype turned up a few times. The chain recombines TRBV11-2 with TRBJ2-1; D unclear. Per the germline V gene, CDR1 is SGHAT and CDR2 is FQNNGV. Trimming stripped 3 bases from V and 6 bases from J, with 6 bases between. The length of the CDR3 is 12 residues. The CDR3 sequence: CASSFPVNEQFF. The CDR3 region has the DNA TGTGCCAGCAGCTTCCCGGTCAATGAGCAGTTCTTC.

This clonotype has a count of ten or more. This chain connects TRBV18 to TRBJ2-7, with D perhaps being TRBD1 or TRBD2 (5 bases each). Germline V gene sequence: CDR1 KGHSH, CDR2 LQKENI. Trimming shortened V by 3 bases and J by 2 bases, and 11 bases separated the two germline ends. This CDR3 is built from 14 residues. CDR3 nucleotide sequence: TGTGCCAGCTCACCCTCGAGGGGCACCTACGAGCAGTACTTC. Protein product: CASSPSRGTYEQYF.

This clonotype has at least ten counts. The chain recombines TRBV7-2 with TRBJ2-1, with a tentative D call TRBD2 (5 bases). The CDR3 loop spans 13 amino acids. Trimming shortened V by 5 bases and J by 3 bases, and 8 bases separated the two germline ends. Looked up from germline, CDR1 is SGHTA and CDR2 is FQGNSA. CDR3: CASSTDYYNEQFF. Written as DNA, the CDR3 is TGTGCCAGCAGCACCGACTACTACAATGAGCAGTTCTTC.

The chain employs TRBV7-2 and TRBJ2-7, with D perhaps assigned TRBD1 or TRBD2 (5 bases each). V was cut by 1 base and J by 3 bases, with 13 bases left in between. This CDR3 comprises 15 residues. Germline CDR1 and CDR2: SGHTA and FQGNSA. The CDR3 DNA reads as TGTGCCAGCAGCTTAGTCGGTCAGGGAGTCTACGAGCAGTACTTC. This sequence encodes CASSLVGQGVYEQYF.

This clonotype turned up a few times. This chain uses TRBV5-6 with TRBJ1-1, with 7 bases matching TRBD1. J was trimmed by 3 bases and V by 3 bases; bases with no gene match: 8. The CDR3 totals 15 residues. Per germline, CDR1 SGHDT and CDR2 YYEEEE. The CDR3 protein is CASSYYDRVDTEAFF. CDR3 sequence (DNA): TGTGCCAGCAGCTATTATGACAGGGTTGACACTGAAGCTTTCTTT.

This clonotype was found many times. V gene TRBV7-9 combines with J gene TRBJ2-3; D may be TRBD2 (5 bases). The CDR3 consists of 14 residues. The germline gives CDR1 SEHNR, CDR2 FQNEAQ (reference sequence). Trimming pared 6 bases from V and 2 bases from J, leaving 12 bases between. Here the CDR3 reads CASRKDGLTDTQYF. The DNA of the CDR3 is TGTGCCAGCAGAAAGGACGGACTCACAGATACGCAGTATTTT.

A few counts support this clonotype. This sequence joins TRBV28 and TRBJ2-7; 11 bases are shared with TRBD2. CDR1 is MDHEN and CDR2 is SYDVKM in the germline V gene. The CDR3 length is 18 residues. Unmatched junction bases numbered 19, after V lost 5 bases and J lost 7 bases. In nucleotides, the CDR3 is TGTGCCAGCAGTCTCTCGGGCCTCACTAGCGGGGGATCGGGAGAGCAGTACTTC. Protein product: CASSLSGLTSGGSGEQYF.

In this sample, this clonotype turned up a few times. The chain carries TRBV12-3 or TRBV12-4 and TRBJ2-5; TRBD1 matches at 7 bases. The CDR3 length is 15 residues. V gave up 5 bases and J gave up 4 bases; unmatched junction bases: 10. The CDR3 DNA sequence: TGTGCCAGCAGTATCCGACAGGCAGGGGGAGAGACCCAGTACTTC. Its translation is CASSIRQAGGETQYF.

This clonotype was counted ten times or more. This chain uses TRBV2 with TRBJ1-1; 10 nucleotides match TRBD1. The CDR3 runs to 13 residues. The ends lost 6 bases at V and 11 bases at J; junction bases unmatched: 9. Germline loops: CDR1 SNHLY, CDR2 FYNNEI. The CDR3 DNA is TGTGCCAGCAGGGCCAGGACAGGGGGTTCCGCTTTCTTT. As protein: CASRARTGGSAFF. Based on the CDR3 plus reference TRBV2 and TRBJ1-1, the full variable domain is EPEVTQTPSHQVTQMGQEVILRCVPISNHLYFYWYRQILGQKVEFLVSFYNNEISEKSEIFDDQFSVERPDGSNFTLKIRSTKLEDSAMYFCASRARTGGSAFFGQGTRLTVV.

This clonotype showed up many times. This chain connects TRBV6-4 to TRBJ2-2, with TRBD1 matching 7 bases. Germline V gives CDR1 MRHNA, CDR2 SNTAGT. CDR3 length: 16 amino acids. V was pared by 3 bases and J by 4 bases, with 8 bases of the junction left unmatched. The CDR3 protein is CASSDTRQGATGELFF. CDR3 coding DNA: TGTGCCAGCAGTGATACCCGACAGGGCGCCACCGGGGAGCTGTTTTTT.

This rearrangement joins TRBV1 to TRBJ1-2; TRBD1 is the table's D call and was not checked against the DNA. TRBV1 is a pseudogene locus. The CDR3 runs 13 residues. The CDR3 nucleotides are TGCACCAGCAGCCAAGTGCAGGGGTTTGGCTACACCTTC. Translation gives CTSSQVQGFGYTF.

This clonotype was found many times. The chain recombines TRBV4-3 with TRBJ2-7; tentatively, D is TRBD1 (5 bases). With 0 bases removed from V and 5 bases from J, the gap between germline ends came to 14 bases. Germline V CDR1 and CDR2: LGHNA, YSLEER. This CDR3 comprises 15 residues. This CDR3 reads CASSQDTWQGDEQYF. Written as DNA, the CDR3 is TGCGCCAGCAGCCAAGATACATGGCAGGGTGACGAGCAGTACTTC.

This clonotype turned up a few times. This chain uses TRBV27 with TRBJ2-7; TRBD2 might be the D (5 bases). Germline CDR1 and CDR2: MNHEY and SMNVEV (reference sequence). The CDR3 has 14 amino acids. V lost 6 bases to trimming and J lost 0 bases, with 12 bases between them. The CDR3 coding sequence is TGTGCCAGCAGGAACTACCGGGACTCCTACGAGCAGTACTTC. It yields the protein CASRNYRDSYEQYF.

This clonotype has a handful of counts. The chain has TRBV30 and TRBJ2-1, with D possibly TRBD1 on 5 matching bases. Deletions cut 6 bases from V and 15 bases from J, with 18 bases between. CDR1 and CDR2 from the germline V gene are GTSNPN and SVGIG (reference sequence). This CDR3 is built from 11 residues. This CDR3 is CACPRGGRTFF. The CDR3 region has the DNA TGTGCCTGCCCTAGGGGCGGCCGGACGTTCTTC.

This clonotype occurred a few times. The chain carries TRBV7-9 and TRBJ2-3; 7 positions match TRBD1. CDR1 and CDR2 from the germline V gene are SEHNR and FQNEAQ (reference sequence). The trim removed 2 bases at V and 3 bases at J, leaving 5 bases unmatched. The CDR3 is 15 amino acids. In DNA, the CDR3 is TGTGCCAGCAGCTTACCACAGGGGACGACAGATACGCAGTATTTT. Its translation is CASSLPQGTTDTQYF. Combining the CDR3 with reference TRBV7-9 and TRBJ2-3 gives the whole variable domain DTGVSQNPRHKITKRGQNVTFRCDPISEHNRLYWYRQTLGQGPEFLTYFQNEAQLEKSRLLSDRFSAERPKGSFSTLEIQRTEQGDSAMYLCASSLPQGTTDTQYFGPGTRLTVL.

In its sample, this clonotype was seen many times. V gene TRBV12-3 or TRBV12-4 combines with J gene TRBJ2-5, with D perhaps TRBD1 (5 bases). The CDR3 length is 14 residues. The ends were cut back, 2 bases at V and 2 bases at J, with 9 bases in the middle. This chain's CDR3 is CASSLHRLQETQYF. The CDR3 DNA reads TGTGCCAGCAGTTTACACAGGCTTCAAGAGACCCAGTACTTC.

CDR3 region: CSARSPGTGLETQYF. The CDR3 DNA sequence: TGCAGTGCTAGATCTCCTGGGACAGGGCTAGAGACCCAGTACTTC. The chain links TRBV20-1 to TRBJ2-5; TRBD1 matches at 9 bases. Germline CDR1 and CDR2: DFQATT and SNEGSKA (reference sequence). This CDR3 is 15 amino acids long. V gave up 2 bases and J gave up 4 bases; unmatched junction bases: 8.

This clonotype was seen ten or more times. This chain joins TRBV12-3 or TRBV12-4 and TRBJ2-7, with no clear D. V was pared by 2 bases and J by 5 bases, with 10 bases between. There are 13 residues in the CDR3. DNA for the CDR3: TGTGCCAGCAGTTTATTGCTAGAGGACGAGCAGTACTTC. Amino acid sequence: CASSLLLEDEQYF.

This clonotype was found many times. The chain is built from TRBV27 and TRBJ2-3; 8 nucleotides match TRBD1. The CDR3 spans 14 residues. CDR1 and CDR2 (germline): MNHEY, SMNVEV (reference sequence). V lost 3 bases, J lost 4 bases, and 3 bases stayed unmatched. The CDR3 sequence: CASSFAGGADTQYF. The DNA of the CDR3 is TGTGCCAGCAGTTTTGCAGGGGGCGCAGATACGCAGTATTTT.

V and J are TRBV6-2 or TRBV6-3 and TRBJ2-1, with TRBD1 matching 11 bases. Germline CDR1 reads MNHEY; CDR2 reads SVGEGT. Trimming removed 6 bases from V and 8 bases from J; junction bases left unmatched: 9. The length of the CDR3 is 15 residues. CDR3 amino acids: CASREPGQGVYEQFF. The CDR3 bases are TGTGCCAGCAGAGAACCGGGACAGGGGGTATATGAGCAGTTCTTC.

Here the CDR3 DNA reads TGTGCCAGCAGCTTAGATACCACTGAAGCTTTCTTT. This gives the protein CASSLDTTEAFF. V usage is TRBV7-2 and J usage is TRBJ1-1; D uncertain. Trimming shortened V by 1 base and J by 4 bases, and 4 bases separated the two germline ends. Germline-derived CDR1 and CDR2 are SGHTA and FQGNSA. CDR3 length: 12 amino acids.

The V and J genes are TRBV20-1 and TRBJ2-7; tentative D call: TRBD2 (6 bases). Germline values: CDR1 DFQATT, CDR2 SNEGSKA (reference sequence). This CDR3 region has 15 residues. Trimming took off 7 bases at V and 2 bases at J, with 21 bases between the two ends. CDR3 protein: CSDAAILATTYEQYF. CDR3 coding DNA: TGCAGTGACGCGGCGATACTAGCTACAACCTACGAGCAGTACTTC.

This clonotype was recorded many times. This sequence joins TRBV24-1 and TRBJ2-7, with D possibly matching TRBD1 (6 bases). With 4 bases removed from V and 4 bases from J, the gap between germline ends came to 10 bases. Looked up from germline, CDR1 is KGHDR and CDR2 is SFDVKD. The CDR3 contains 13 residues. Here the CDR3 DNA reads TGTGCCACCAGTGAACGAACAGGGTACGAGCAGTACTTC. Encoded protein: CATSERTGYEQYF.

The table lists this clonotype with a few counts. Its ends do not fully match the called genes, so a read error is possible. The V gene is TRBV29-1, the J gene TRBJ2-3, with TRBD1 matching over 7 bases. CDR1 is SQVTM, CDR2 ANQGSEA, per germline. The CDR3 runs 12 residues. This CDR3 is CSAEKTGDTQYF. The CDR3 region has the DNA TGCAGCGCTGAAAAGACAGGGGATACGCAGTATTTT.